The rows below give T cell receptor beta chains drawn from one sample of a study of blood T cell repertoires in COVID-19. The protocol was immunoSEQ multiplex PCR, while the TCRdb copy is restricted to in-frame clones and leaves out a portion. The sample consists of more than 95,000 clones, 85% of them appearing once. The sequenced sample consisted of peripheral blood. The receptors originated from a woman aged 80 or over with acute or convalescent COVID-19. The CDR3 runs from the conserved cysteine through the conserved F or W. A D gene is named only where the DNA matches it firmly. Size is stated for part of the rows, as once, few or many counts, or as a class when the clone is expanded.

D	size	V	J	DNA	CDR3
.	.	TRBV7-7	TRBJ2-3	TGTGCCAGCAGCCCATCCGGTTCGGGGACGCAGTATTTT	CASSPSGSGTQYF
TRBD1	.	TRBV28	TRBJ1-2	TGTGCCAGCGGGGCCGGCCCGGGACAGGTATATGGCTACACCTTC	CASGAGPGQVYGYTF
.	.	TRBV6-6	TRBJ1-5	TGTGCCAGCAGTTACTCTCGGGGGAGCGGGCAGCCCCAGCATTTT	CASSYSRGSGQPQHF
.	once	TRBV27	TRBJ1-6	TGTGCCAGCAGTCTCCGCCCCCGCGGGACTTATAATTCACCCCTCCACTTT	CASSLRPRGTYNSPLHF
TRBD1	.	TRBV18	TRBJ1-2	TGTGCCAGCTCATCTGGACAGGGTTATGGCTACACCTTC	CASSSGQGYGYTF
.	few	TRBV19	TRBJ1-5	TGTGCCAGTAGTATAGGCAGGGCGGGCAATCAGCCCCAGCATTTT	CASSIGRAGNQPQHF
TRBD1	few	TRBV6-6	TRBJ1-1	TGTGCCAGCAGCCGTGGGACAGGGGGTTGGAACACTGAAGCTTTCTTT	CASSRGTGGWNTEAFF
.	once	TRBV5-1	TRBJ1-5	TGCGCCAGCAGCTTGGCAGCAGGCAGTCAGCCCCAGCATTTT	CASSLAAGSQPQHF
TRBD1	.	TRBV5-4	TRBJ1-2	TGTGCCAGCAGCTTGGCCGGGACAGGGCGTCTGGGCTACACCTTC	CASSLAGTGRLGYTF
TRBD1	few	TRBV29-1	TRBJ1-1	TGCAGCGGACAGGGTTGGAGAGGCACTGAAGCTTTCTTT	CSGQGWRGTEAFF
.	once	TRBV11-1	TRBJ2-5	TGTGCCAGCAGGGAGGGGGACAGCGGTCCCCAAGAGACCCAGTACTTC	CASREGDSGPQETQYF
.	.	TRBV5-1	TRBJ1-2	TGCGCCAGCAGCTTGGTCGGCATTGGAGGTAGTGGCTACACCTTC	CASSLVGIGGSGYTF
.	.	TRBV7-9	TRBJ1-4	TGTGCCAGCAGCCCATTCCGCGAAGCTAATGAAAAACTGTTTTTT	CASSPFREANEKLFF
.	.	TRBV5-4	TRBJ1-4	TGTGCCAGCAGCTCCGGGACTCCCCGGGGTCCTAATGAAAAACTGTTTTTT	CASSSGTPRGPNEKLFF
TRBD1	.	TRBV5-1	TRBJ1-5	TGCGCCAGCAGCTTCCAGGGGGGTCAGCCCCAGCATTTT	CASSFQGGQPQHF
TRBD1	.	TRBV18	TRBJ2-1	TGTGCCAGCTCCCCAGACAGGGGGCTGAGCTCCTACAATGAGCAGTTCTTC	CASSPDRGLSSYNEQFF
.	.	TRBV5-1	TRBJ2-3	TGCGCCAGCAGTCCGCAGAATTCAGATACGCAGTATTTT	CASSPQNSDTQYF
TRBD1	few	TRBV19	TRBJ1-5	TGTGCCAGCACGCGGGGACAGGGGTATAGCAATCAGCCCCAGCATTTT	CASTRGQGYSNQPQHF
TRBD2	.	TRBV28	TRBJ2-2	TGTGCCAGCAAGAAAGCGGGGGGCACCGGGGAGCTGTTTTTT	CASKKAGGTGELFF
TRBD1	.	TRBV5-4	TRBJ2-7	TGTGCCAGCAGTACGACAGGGCTCTCCTACGAGCAGTACTTC	CASSTTGLSYEQYF
.	.	TRBV5-1	TRBJ2-7	TGCGCCAGCAGATCAGGGCAGGGCTCCTACGAGCAGTACTTC	CASRSGQGSYEQYF
TRBD1	few	TRBV7-2	TRBJ1-2	TGTGCCAGCAGCTTAGCCGGCTCAACAGGGGGCTATGGCTACACCTTC	CASSLAGSTGGYGYTF
TRBD1	.	TRBV5-6	TRBJ1-5	TGTGCCAGCAGTCCGACAGGGGGGCTAGGTCAGCCCCAGCATTTT	CASSPTGGLGQPQHF
.	.	TRBV12-3/TRBV12-4	TRBJ1-4	TGTGCCAGCTTGAGGGGGGGGCGCGGGAAACTGTTTTTT	CASLRGGRGKLFF
TRBD1	.	TRBV4-2	TRBJ2-7	TGTGCCAGCAGCCCGATCCAGCAGGGGGATACCTACGAGCAGTACTTC	CASSPIQQGDTYEQYF
.	.	TRBV5-1	TRBJ2-3	TGCGCCAGCAGCCCTTCGGGTCTAAATACGCAGTATTTT	CASSPSGLNTQYF
.	once	TRBV4-2	TRBJ1-2	TGTGCCAGCAGCCATACCAGTTCAGGGGTTCAGGATGGCTACACCTTC	CASSHTSSGVQDGYTF
TRBD1	.	TRBV18	TRBJ2-2	TGTGCCAGCTCACTCCAGGGGGCAGGAACCGGGGAGCTGTTTTTT	CASSLQGAGTGELFF
TRBD1	.	TRBV6-5	TRBJ1-1	TGTGCCAGCAGTTGGGACAGGTACACTGAAGCTTTCTTT	CASSWDRYTEAFF
.	.	TRBV5-4	TRBJ2-7	TGTGCCAGCAGCCGAGTACCCGGCAGTGAGGCCTACGAGCAGTACTTC	CASSRVPGSEAYEQYF
TRBD1	.	TRBV29-1	TRBJ1-4	TGCAGCGTGGGAGAGACAGGGAAAGATGAAAAACTGTTTTTT	CSVGETGKDEKLFF
TRBD2	.	TRBV4-1	TRBJ2-4	TGCGCCAGCAGCCCTGTAGCGGGGGGGCCCGGCAAAAACATTCAGTACTTC	CASSPVAGGPGKNIQYF
.	.	TRBV10-2	TRBJ1-1	TGCGCCAGCAGTGGGCAGGGTATCGAAGCTTTCTTT	CASSGQGIEAFF
TRBD1	.	TRBV3-1/TRBV3-2	TRBJ1-1	TGTGCCAGCAAGCAAACATTGACAGGGGTCCGCCTGAACACTGAAGCTTTCTTT	CASKQTLTGVRLNTEAFF
TRBD1	.	TRBV28	TRBJ1-3	TGTGCCAGCGGCCGAACAGGGGCTGGAAACACCATATATTTT	CASGRTGAGNTIYF
TRBD1	once	TRBV28	TRBJ1-2	TGTGCCAGCACCCGGGACAGGGCCTATGGCTACACCTTC	CASTRDRAYGYTF
.	.	TRBV7-2	TRBJ2-3	TGTGCCAGCAGCTGGCGGGGCGGGCTATCAGATACGCAGTATTTT	CASSWRGGLSDTQYF
.	.	TRBV11-2	TRBJ1-1	TGTGCCAGCAGCCACTCGGGTCTCCCAGCTTTCTTT	CASSHSGLPAFF
.	.	TRBV27	TRBJ1-4	TGTGCCAGCAAGAGACGTTGGGGGGTGGGTGAAAAACTGTTTTTT	CASKRRWGVGEKLFF
TRBD2	once	TRBV19	TRBJ2-2	TGTGCCAGTAAGCCCCGACCGGGGGGGACGGGCACCGGGGAACTGTTTTTT	CASKPRPGGTGTGELFF
TRBD1	.	TRBV6-4	TRBJ1-3	TGTGCCAGCAGTTCACAGGGGAGAAACACCATATATTTT	CASSSQGRNTIYF
.	.	TRBV7-2	TRBJ1-5	TGTGCCAGCAGCTTAGTTTTTCGCGGGATCGATCAGCCCCAGCATTTT	CASSLVFRGIDQPQHF
.	.	TRBV18	TRBJ2-1	TGTGCCAGCTCACCGATGGGGGCGGGCGGTGAGCAGTTCTTC	CASSPMGAGGEQFF
TRBD2	.	TRBV12-5	TRBJ2-3	TGTGCTAGTGGTCCCTGGGACTACCCAAGCACAGATACGCAGTATTTT	CASGPWDYPSTDTQYF